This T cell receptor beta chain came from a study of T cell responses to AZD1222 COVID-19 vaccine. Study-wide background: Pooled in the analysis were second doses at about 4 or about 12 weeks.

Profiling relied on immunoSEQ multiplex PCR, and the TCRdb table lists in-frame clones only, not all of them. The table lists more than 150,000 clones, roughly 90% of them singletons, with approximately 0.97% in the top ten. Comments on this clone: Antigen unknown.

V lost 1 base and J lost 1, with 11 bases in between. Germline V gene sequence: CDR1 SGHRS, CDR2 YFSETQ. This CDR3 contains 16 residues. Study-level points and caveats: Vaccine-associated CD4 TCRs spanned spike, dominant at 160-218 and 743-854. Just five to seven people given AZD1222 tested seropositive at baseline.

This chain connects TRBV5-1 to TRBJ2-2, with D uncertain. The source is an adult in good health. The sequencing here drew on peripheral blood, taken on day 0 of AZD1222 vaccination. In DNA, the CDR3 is TGCGCCAGCAGCTTGTGGTCCGGTGAGAACACCGGGGAGCTGTTTTTT. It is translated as CASSLWSGENTGELFF.